This TCR beta chain was sequenced during a study of blood T cell repertoires in COVID-19. This table comes from immunoSEQ multiplex PCR, and its TCRdb copy is limited to in-frame clones, with some not included. The sample records around 300,000 clones, around 88% being singletons. Input material: peripheral blood. This sequence originates from a man aged 25 to 40 with active or convalescent COVID-19.

The CDR3 sequence is CASSLSGGTNYGYTF. The CDR3 DNA reads as TGCGCCAGCAGCTTGTCTGGGGGGACTAACTATGGCTACACCTTC. The rearrangement links TRBV5-1 to TRBJ1-2, with D tentatively TRBD1 (5 bases). The V gene lost 1 base and the J gene lost 0 bases, with 10 bases spanning the gap. Germline CDR1 SGHRS, CDR2 YFSETQ. This CDR3 region has 15 residues.